This T cell receptor beta chain emerged from a study (dated by TCRdb to the mid-2010s). Looking at the study overall: The study tested whether tumor-infiltrating Tregs in breast cancer are recruited from blood Tregs or converted in situ from other CD4+ T cell subsets. General study outcomes and caveats: The TCR gene usage of tumor memory CD4+ T cells clustered together with blood and lymph node memory CD4+ cells and with lymph node naive CD4+ cells. The larger-cohort validation was restricted to a single TCR beta V-J rearrangement rather than whole repertoires. Tumor-infiltrating Treg TCR alpha and beta sequences overlapped most with tumor naive CD4+ T cells, then with blood naive CD4+ T cells.

There are many counts of this clonotype. It has no known antigen specificity. No much larger clone is present one base from it, and per-base qualities are unavailable. Naive CD4+ T cells were purified with the Miltenyi Naive CD4+ T Cell Isolation kit, with Tregs depleted using CD25 microbeads. Tregs, naive and memory CD4+ T cells from tumor, blood and ipsilateral draining lymph nodes of a few breast cancer patients underwent full-length TCR alpha and beta sequencing. Ficoll density gradient centrifugation was used to isolate mononuclear cells from lymph nodes or from 40 to 50 ml of peripheral blood. FACS confirmed that the sorted cell populations were more than 90% pure. CDR1 and CDR2 are read off the germline V gene (reference sequence) as LNHNV and YYDKDF. The CDR3, cysteine through phenylalanine, is 16 amino acids long. CDR3 DNA is the only sequence kept; it has 48 bases, read in frame from the first base. Between the V and J ends, shortened by 0 bases and 3 bases respectively, the junction contains 12 bases.

Amplification of full-length TCR variable regions was done by 5' RACE PCR using constant-region reverse primers, and this step was followed by semi-nested PCR with Nested Universal Primer A. The ReliaPrep RNA Cell Miniprep System was used to extract total RNA, which was then reverse transcribed into 5'RACE-ready cDNA with the SMARTer RACE 5'/3' Kit. Multiplex adaptors were used to barcode the full-length TCR alpha and beta libraries, which were then sequenced on an Illumina MiSeq. Regarding the original processing steps: For each of nine subset-tissue groups, sequencing data from the five patients were pooled, and the groups were compared by unsupervised clustering of TCR gene usage. The Morisita-Horn index, with shared sequences weighted by their contribution to each repertoire, was used to calculate repertoire similarity. TCRdb reanalyzed the raw reads on its own, using fastp at Q25 for trimming and MiXCR for clone calling, and kept in-frame beta chains. Records with the same CDR3 protein are collapsed into one entry carrying the most frequent genes and DNA. The V and J calls, along with clone size, are taken from TCRdb and not from the paper's own processing. This sample gives nearly 55,000 distinct CDR3 sequences in total; more than 15% of them show up just once. The biggest ten clones account for approximately 2.1% of the sample.

The sequence was collected from a female donor with breast cancer. The sequencing input was naive CD4+ T cells sorted from blood. What the cell subset or site label conveys for this sample: naive CD4+ T cells, CD4+CD45RA+CD25-. The receptor chain draws on TRBV15 and TRBJ2-4, with the D segment identity uncertain. The nucleotide sequence reads TGTGCCACCAGCAGAGATTCCCTTTCTCGCAAAAACATTCAGTACTTC. Its translation reads: CATSRDSLSRKNIQYF.